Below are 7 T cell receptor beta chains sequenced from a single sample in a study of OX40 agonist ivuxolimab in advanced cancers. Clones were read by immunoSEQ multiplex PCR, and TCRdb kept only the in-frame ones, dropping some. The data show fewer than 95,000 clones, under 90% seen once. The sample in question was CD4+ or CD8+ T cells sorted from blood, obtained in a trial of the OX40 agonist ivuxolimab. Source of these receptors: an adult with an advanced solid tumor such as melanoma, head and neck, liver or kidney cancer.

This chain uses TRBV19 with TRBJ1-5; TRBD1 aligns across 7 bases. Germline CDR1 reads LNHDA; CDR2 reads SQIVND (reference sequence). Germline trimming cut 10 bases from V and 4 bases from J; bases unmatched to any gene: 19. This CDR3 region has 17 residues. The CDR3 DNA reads TGTGCCACAATAGCCGGGACAGAAAACCAAGGGAATCAGCCCCAGCATTTT. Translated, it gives CATIAGTENQGNQPQHF. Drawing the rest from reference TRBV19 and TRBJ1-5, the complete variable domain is DGGITQSPKYLFRKEGQNVTLSCEQNLNHDAMYWYRQDPGQGLRLIYYSQIVNDFQKGDIAEGYSVSREKKESFPLTVTSAQKNPTAFYLCATIAGTENQGNQPQHFGDGTRLSIL.

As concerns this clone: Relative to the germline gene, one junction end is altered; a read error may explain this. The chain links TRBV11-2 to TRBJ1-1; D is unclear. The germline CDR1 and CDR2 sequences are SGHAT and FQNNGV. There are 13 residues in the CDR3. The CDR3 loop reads CASSLGGNSEAFF. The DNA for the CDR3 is TGTGCCAGCAGCTTAGGAGGGAACTCTGAAGCTTTCTTT.

The CDR3: CASSLVGPNTGELFF. The DNA of the CDR3 is TGTGCCAGCAGCTTAGTGGGACCGAACACCGGGGAGCTGTTTTTT. The rearrangement uses TRBV11-2 and TRBJ2-2; D tentatively fits TRBD1 or TRBD2 (5 bases each). The length of the CDR3 is 15 residues. Germline CDR1 SGHAT, CDR2 FQNNGV. V gave up 1 base and J gave up 0 bases, with 6 bases separating them.

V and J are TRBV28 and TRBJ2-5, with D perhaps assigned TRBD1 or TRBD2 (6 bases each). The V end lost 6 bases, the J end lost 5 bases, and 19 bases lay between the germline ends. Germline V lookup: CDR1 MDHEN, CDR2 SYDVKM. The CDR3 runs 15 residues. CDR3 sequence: CASSLSGADRETQYF. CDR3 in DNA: TGTGCCAGCAGCCTCTCGGGGGCAGACAGGGAGACCCAGTACTTC.

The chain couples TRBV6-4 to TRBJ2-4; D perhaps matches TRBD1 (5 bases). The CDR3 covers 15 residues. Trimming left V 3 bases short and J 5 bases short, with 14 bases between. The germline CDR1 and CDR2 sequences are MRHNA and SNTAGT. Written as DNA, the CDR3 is TGTGCCAGCAGTGAGCAGGTGGGGCAGGAAAACATTCAGTACTTC. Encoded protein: CASSEQVGQENIQYF.

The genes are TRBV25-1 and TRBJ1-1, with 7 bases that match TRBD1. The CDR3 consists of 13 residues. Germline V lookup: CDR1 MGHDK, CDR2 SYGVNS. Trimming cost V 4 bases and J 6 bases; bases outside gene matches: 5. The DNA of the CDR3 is TGTGCCAGCAGTGTGACAGGGACGGCTGAAGCTTTCTTT. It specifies CASSVTGTAEAFF.

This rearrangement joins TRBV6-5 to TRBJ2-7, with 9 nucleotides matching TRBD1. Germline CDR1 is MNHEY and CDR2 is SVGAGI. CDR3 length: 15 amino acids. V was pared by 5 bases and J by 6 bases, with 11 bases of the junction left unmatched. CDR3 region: CASSGPGQGVSEQYF. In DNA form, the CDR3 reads TGTGCCAGCAGTGGACCGGGACAGGGAGTTTCCGAGCAGTACTTC.